These 19 T cell receptor beta chains were all obtained from the same sample, sequenced in a study of T cell responses to AZD1222 COVID-19 vaccine. The data were produced by immunoSEQ multiplex PCR, yet TCRdb's version contains in-frame clones alone and is incomplete. Here the sample spans roughly 250,000 clones, approximately 93% being singletons. The sequencing used peripheral blood, collected on day 0 of AZD1222 vaccination. The receptors shown here come from an adult in good health.

This chain uses TRBV23-1 with TRBJ1-5, with a weak D call TRBD1 (6 bases). TRBV23-1 carries the ORF label, with uncertain function. This CDR3 has 17 residues. Trimming shortened V by 3 bases and J by 0 bases, and 15 bases separated the two germline ends. This CDR3 reads CASSHPGQCYSNQPQHF. The CDR3 region has the DNA TGCGCCAGCAGTCACCCCGGACAGTGTTATAGCAATCAGCCCCAGCATTTT.

The genes are TRBV4-1 and TRBJ1-6; TRBD1 agrees at 7 bases. The CDR3 runs 15 residues. Germline V gene data show CDR1 as MGHRA and CDR2 as YSYEKL. J was trimmed by 3 bases and V by 4 bases; bases with no gene match: 3. The CDR3 DNA reads as TGCGCCAGCAGCCCCGACAGGGTCTATAATTCACCCCTCCACTTT. It encodes CASSPDRVYNSPLHF.

The chain carries TRBV4-1 and TRBJ2-3; D is possibly TRBD1 or TRBD2 (5 bases each). Germline assignment: CDR1 MGHRA and CDR2 YSYEKL. V gave up 5 bases and J gave up 5 bases, with 14 bases separating them. This CDR3 comprises 14 residues. The chain's CDR3 is CASSTFVGVDTQYF. The CDR3 nucleotides read TGCGCCAGCAGCACCTTCGTGGGGGTAGATACGCAGTATTTT.

The chain uses TRBV7-2 and TRBJ2-7; D gene ambiguous. Germline V gives CDR1 SGHTA, CDR2 FQGNSA. The ends were cut back, 5 bases at V and 0 bases at J, with 2 bases in the middle. The CDR3 has 11 amino acids. CDR3 residues: CASSDSYEQYF. In DNA, the CDR3 is TGTGCCAGCAGCGACTCCTACGAGCAGTACTTC. The variable domain in full, with the rest retrieved from reference TRBV7-2 and TRBJ2-7, is GAGVSQSPSNKVTEKGKDVELRCDPISGHTALYWYRQSLGQGLEFLIYFQGNSAPDKSGLPSDRFSAERTGGSVSTLTIQRTQQEDSAVYLCASSDSYEQYFGPGTRLTVT.

V and J are TRBV9 and TRBJ2-7, with 7 bases identical to TRBD1. Looked up from germline, CDR1 is SGDLS and CDR2 is YYNGEE. The CDR3 contains 13 residues. V was clipped by 3 bases and J by 3 bases; unmatched bases: 3. The CDR3 loop reads CASSAGQFYEQYF. In nucleotides, the CDR3 is TGTGCCAGCAGCGCGGGACAGTTCTACGAGCAGTACTTC.

The count of this clone is one. The chain couples TRBV18 to TRBJ1-6, with D perhaps matching TRBD1 (5 bases). The germline V gene encodes CDR1 KGHSH and CDR2 LQKENI. CDR3 size: 16 residues. V was clipped by 6 bases and J by 7 bases, with 19 bases between them. The CDR3 loop reads CASSRTGGFSNSPLHF. The CDR3 nucleotides are TGTGCCAGCTCCCGAACGGGGGGATTTTCCAATTCACCCCTCCACTTT.

This chain links TRBV7-2 with TRBJ1-4, with 9 bases aligning to TRBD1. The CDR3 is 14 amino acids. Per germline, CDR1 SGHTA and CDR2 FQGNSA. Trimming removed 5 bases from V and 8 bases from J; junction bases left unmatched: 6. CDR3: CASSPDRGGEKLFF. CDR3 DNA: TGTGCCAGCAGCCCGGACAGGGGAGGCGAAAAACTGTTTTTT.

The rearrangement joins TRBV5-1 to TRBJ2-5, with 7 bases that match TRBD1. The V gene end was trimmed by 3 bases and the J gene end by 3 bases; junction bases not matched to a gene: 5. The CDR3 runs to 14 residues. Germline-derived CDR1 and CDR2 are SGHRS and YFSETQ. The CDR3 spells CASSYGQDEETQYF. The CDR3 region has the DNA TGCGCCAGCAGCTACGGACAGGACGAAGAGACCCAGTACTTC.

This rearrangement joins TRBV19 to TRBJ1-1, with D tentatively TRBD1 (5 bases). CDR1 and CDR2 from the germline V gene are LNHDA and SQIVND (reference sequence). Trimming pared 4 bases from V and 0 bases from J, leaving 15 bases between. This CDR3 spans 16 amino acids. The CDR3 DNA sequence: TGTGCCAGTAGTAGGAGGGGAGTCTCCCTGAACACTGAAGCTTTCTTT. It is translated as CASSRRGVSLNTEAFF.

CDR3 nucleotides: TGTGCCAGCTCCGGGACAGGGGGTAATGAAAAACTGTTTTTT. Residues: CASSGTGGNEKLFF. The chain is built from TRBV18 and TRBJ1-4; TRBD1 matches 11 bases. J lost 4 bases, V lost 6 bases, and 1 base had no gene match. The CDR3 contains 14 residues. Germline CDR1 reads KGHSH; CDR2 reads LQKENI.

J is TRBJ1-4 and V is TRBV6-5; 8 bases align to TRBD1. The CDR3 is 16 residues long. In germline, CDR1 is MNHEY, CDR2 SVGAGI. Trimming removed 0 bases from V and 3 bases from J; junction bases left unmatched: 3. In DNA form, the CDR3 reads TGTGCCAGCAGTTACTCGGGGACAGGCGCTAATGAAAAACTGTTTTTT. Its protein product is CASSYSGTGANEKLFF.

The rearrangement joins TRBV2 to TRBJ2-1; no clear D gene. The CDR3 runs 14 residues. V lost 3 bases and J 2 bases, leaving 8 bases between the germline ends. CDR1 is SNHLY and CDR2 is FYNNEI in the germline V gene. Written as DNA, the CDR3 is TGTGCCAGCAGTGATGATCGGACCTACAATGAGCAGTTCTTC. Its translation is CASSDDRTYNEQFF.

The chain uses TRBV29-1 and TRBJ2-7; 7 bases are shared with TRBD1. The V and J ends lost 6 bases and 7 bases, in that order; junction bases with no gene match: 6. This CDR3 spans 11 amino acids. Germline V gene data show CDR1 as SQVTM and CDR2 as ANQGSEA. CDR3 in amino acids: CSVSGGREQYF. The CDR3 nucleotides are TGCAGCGTGTCAGGGGGACGGGAGCAGTACTTC.

This clone has just one count. The V call is TRBV29-1, the J call TRBJ2-1, with TRBD2 identical over 7 bases. The V gene's germline CDR1 is SQVTM and CDR2 ANQGSEA. CDR3 size: 15 residues. With V trimmed by 4 bases and J by 6 bases, 12 bases remained unmatched. The CDR3 loop reads CSVVFGGNPSNEQFF. The CDR3 coding sequence is TGCAGCGTTGTCTTCGGGGGGAACCCCTCCAATGAGCAGTTCTTC.

The gene calls are TRBV11-2 and TRBJ2-7, with TRBD1 as a possible D gene (6 bases). Germline CDR1 reads SGHAT; CDR2 reads FQNNGV. The V end lost 4 bases, the J end lost 6 bases, and 16 bases lay between the germline ends. This CDR3 has 14 amino acids. CDR3: CASSSYREWGEQYF. The DNA of the CDR3 is TGTGCCAGCAGCTCTTACAGGGAATGGGGCGAGCAGTACTTC.

This sequence joins TRBV4-1 and TRBJ1-6; no clear D gene. The CDR3 consists of 14 residues. The germline V gene has CDR1 MGHRA and CDR2 YSYEKL. Trimming removed 1 base at V and 7 bases at J, with 8 bases between. As DNA, the CDR3 is TGCGCCAGCAGCCAAGGGGAAGGGAATTCACCCCTCCACTTT. It specifies CASSQGEGNSPLHF.

This chain uses TRBV28 with TRBJ2-3; D unclear. CDR1 MDHEN and CDR2 SYDVKM come from the germline V gene. Between the trimmed V and J ends, which lost 5 bases and 1 base, there was a span of 10 bases. CDR3 size: 14 residues. The CDR3 region has the DNA TGTGCCAGCAGTCAACCCCGGGGCACAGATACGCAGTATTTT. Encoded protein: CASSQPRGTDTQYF.

The chain combines TRBV7-8 with TRBJ2-5; 8 nucleotides match TRBD2. Germline CDR1 reads SGHVS; CDR2 reads FQNEAQ. The CDR3 contains 14 residues. The ends lost 1 base at V and 3 bases at J; junction bases unmatched: 1. The CDR3 is CASSLGAGEETQYF. The CDR3 DNA reads as TGTGCCAGCAGCTTAGGAGCGGGGGAAGAGACCCAGTACTTC. The full variable domain, in which reference TRBV7-8 and TRBJ2-5 provide the parts outside the CDR3, is GAGVSQSPRYKVAKRGQDVALRCDPISGHVSLFWYQQALGQGPEFLTYFQNEAQLDKSGLPSDRFFAERPEGSVSTLKIQRTQQEDSAVYLCASSLGAGEETQYFGPGTRLLVL.

V and J are TRBV19 and TRBJ1-1; D may be TRBD1 (6 bases). Germline CDR1 and CDR2: LNHDA and SQIVND (reference sequence). The CDR3 consists of 16 residues. V was clipped by 6 bases and J by 0 bases, with 17 bases between them. CDR3 coding DNA: TGTGCCAGTAGGTCCGGGACACTGGTCGTGAACACTGAAGCTTTCTTT. Amino acids: CASRSGTLVVNTEAFF.